What follows is one T cell receptor beta chain and its context. It has no known antigen specificity. The record has no base qualities; no much larger clone is one base away. Library construction relied on the immunoSEQ multiplex PCR assay. The study's own analysis went as follows. A statistical classification framework was built to diagnose cytomegalovirus status from the catalog of TCR beta chain sequences. TCRdb's version of the immuneACCESS table is confined to in-frame rearrangements and falls short of the full clone set. An unresolved V gene accounts for under half of the shortfall where checked; the remainder is of unknown origin. The V and J calls and clone size are taken from that table; D and trimming were inferred from the DNA. For this sample the table gives some 61,000 clones, of which nearly 98% were detected only once. The top ten clones comprise around 1.5% of the sample. The data stem from a study of cytomegalovirus exposure and HLA in healthy donors (dated by TCRdb to 2016 to 2017). For the study in its entirety: According to a later analysis, the roughly 120 validation repertoires were produced on the same platform as the approximately 610 repertoires of the first cohort. The study aimed to test whether cataloging public T cell receptors could reveal signatures of past pathogen exposure. High-throughput TCR immunosequencing, statistical association of individual TCRs with disease status, and machine learning were combined to predict cytomegalovirus infection status. In addition to the first cohort of 666 subjects, a separate validation cohort of around 110 different subjects was used. The study at large found these results: A later analysis found that TCRs clustered in the first cohort also tended to co-occur in the roughly 120 validation repertoires, with approximately 95% of cluster scores above 0. In vitro tests confirmed that a few of the cytomegalovirus-associated TCR beta chains recognize cytomegalovirus antigens. The study listed over 150 TCR beta chains as associated with cytomegalovirus. The classifier was reported to diagnose cytomegalovirus status with high specificity and sensitivity in both the original and validation cohorts. All 110 or so repertoires were used to score co-occurrence in the validation cohort in a later analysis, because that analysis had no HLA typing for the cohort. According to the authors, the approach could potentially be generalized to other disease states and immunological phenotypes. While some public TCRs were present in many individuals, most TCR sequences turned up only very rarely across donors.

The CDR3, from cysteine to phenylalanine, totals 15 residues. Only CDR3 DNA remains: 45 bases, in frame from the first base. V loses 0 bases of germline sequence and J loses 5 bases, and the interval between the two ends is 11 bases. According to the germline V gene, CDR1 reads SGDLS and CDR2 reads YYNGEE. Donors formed part of the validation cohort, which comprised approximately 130 subjects and was distinct from the first cohort of 550 to 850 subjects. The receptor was derived from a woman under 30 in good health and CMV-seropositive. Sequences were obtained from PBMCs. The sequence is built from TRBV9 and TRBJ1-4; the D gene remains uncertain. The base sequence is TGTGCCAGCAGCGTAGGGGGAGCGCTGAATGAAAAACTGTTTTTT. The resulting protein is CASSVGGALNEKLFF.